The 19 T cell receptor beta chains presented below share a single source sample, sequenced in a study of T cell clonotyping in hematopoietic cell transplantation. The table came from immunoSEQ multiplex PCR; TCRdb's copy has only in-frame clones and leaves some out. The sample lists tens of thousands of clones; 94% were seen once. Sequencing was performed on peripheral blood mononuclear cells. The receptors derive from a woman aged 50 to 60 in good health. Some clones in this sample may be carry-over from other donors' samples.

The gene calls are TRBV30 and TRBJ2-6; 9 bases match TRBD1. The germline V gene has CDR1 GTSNPN and CDR2 SVGIG (reference sequence). With V trimmed by 2 bases and J by 0 bases, 11 bases remained unmatched. The CDR3 runs 19 residues. DNA for the CDR3: TGTGCCTGGAGTTCACTGTGGGACAGGGTGAGCTCTGGGGCCAACGTCCTGACTTTC. Translation gives CAWSSLWDRVSSGANVLTF.

The chain has TRBV4-3 and TRBJ1-2; D is unclear. This CDR3 has 16 residues. Germline-derived CDR1 and CDR2 are LGHNA and YSLEER. V gave up 0 bases and J gave up 2 bases, with 13 bases separating them. The CDR3 spells CASSQDYTGNNYGYTF. In DNA, the CDR3 is TGCGCCAGCAGCCAAGATTATACGGGAAACAACTATGGCTACACCTTC.

The chain combines TRBV5-1 with TRBJ1-2; D not certain. The V and J ends lost 6 bases and 5 bases respectively, with 17 bases between them. CDR1 and CDR2 (germline): SGHRS, YFSETQ. The CDR3 spans 14 residues. CDR3 nucleotides: TGCGCCAGCACCGCAACCGAGGCGGATTATGGCTACACCTTC. This sequence encodes CASTATEADYGYTF. Filled out from reference TRBV5-1 and TRBJ1-2, the complete variable domain reads KAGVTQTPRYLIKTRGQQVTLSCSPISGHRSVSWYQQTPGQGLQFLFEYFSETQRNKGNFPGRFSGRQFSNSRSEMNVSTLELGDSALYLCASTATEADYGYTFGSGTRLTVV.

The chain couples TRBV5-5 to TRBJ2-1; D gene unclear. This CDR3 has 13 residues. Germline V CDR1 and CDR2: SGHKS, YYEKEE (reference sequence). V lost 2 bases and J lost 7, with 10 bases in between. In DNA, the CDR3 is TGTGCCAGCAGCTTCTCACTGCTTAATGAGCAGTTCTTC. Its protein is CASSFSLLNEQFF.

The chain couples TRBV29-1 to TRBJ2-7, with unresolved D. Germline V gives CDR1 SQVTM, CDR2 ANQGSEA. The CDR3 is made up of 14 amino acids. Trimming cost V 0 bases and J 2 bases, with 11 bases left between them. The chain's CDR3 is CSVEDGQRPYEQYF. Written as DNA, the CDR3 is TGCAGCGTTGAAGATGGCCAGCGACCCTACGAGCAGTACTTC.

The chain joins TRBV19 to TRBJ2-5; no firm D call. The V and J ends lost 2 bases and 3 bases respectively, with 7 bases between them. The CDR3 length is 13 residues. Germline CDR1 reads LNHDA; CDR2 reads SQIVND (reference sequence). CDR3 bases: TGTGCCAGTAGTATATCCCTAGAAGAGACCCAGTACTTC. Its protein product is CASSISLEETQYF.

This chain joins TRBV6-1 and TRBJ2-7, with TRBD1 matching over 9 bases. Losses at the gene ends were 8 bases for V and 7 bases for J; bases not matched to a gene: 12. The CDR3 sequence is 14 residues long. Germline V gives CDR1 MNHNS, CDR2 SASEGT. The CDR3 protein is CASQDYRGLTEQYF. Written as DNA, the CDR3 is TGTGCCAGCCAAGACTACAGGGGGCTTACTGAGCAGTACTTC.

This chain uses TRBV5-1 with TRBJ2-3; D not resolved. Germline CDR1 reads SGHRS; CDR2 reads YFSETQ. V shed 0 bases and J shed 8 bases, with 13 bases lying between them. The CDR3 has 14 residues. CDR3 in DNA: TGCGCCAGCAGCTTGGGAGCCAGCTCGGGTACGCAGTATTTT. Encoded protein: CASSLGASSGTQYF.

J is TRBJ1-3 and V is TRBV4-2; TRBD1 is a possible D gene (5 bases). The CDR3 consists of 17 residues. The germline gives CDR1 LGHNA, CDR2 YNFKEQ. The V gene lost 4 bases and the J gene lost 0 bases, with 16 bases spanning the gap. The CDR3, as DNA: TGTGCCAGCAGCCGGCTTGGCGAGGGGCACTCTGGAAACACCATATATTTT. The encoded protein is CASSRLGEGHSGNTIYF.

The chain carries TRBV6-5 and TRBJ2-3, with D uncertain. Germline CDR1 reads MNHEY; CDR2 reads SVGAGI. There are 15 residues in the CDR3. Trimming pared 0 bases from V and 2 bases from J, leaving 9 bases between. The CDR3 nucleotides read TGTGCCAGCAGTTACTCGAGTAAAGACACAGATACGCAGTATTTT. This encodes CASSYSSKDTDTQYF.

J is TRBJ1-3 and V is TRBV5-1, with TRBD1 matching 7 bases. CDR1 is SGHRS, CDR2 YFSETQ, per germline. The CDR3 is 15 amino acids. With V trimmed by 4 bases and J by 2 bases, 6 bases remained unmatched. The CDR3 DNA reads as TGCGCCAGCAGCCGACAACAGGGGACTGGAAACACCATATATTTT. Residues: CASSRQQGTGNTIYF.

The chain joins TRBV5-4 to TRBJ1-1; D gene ambiguous. Trimming left V 2 bases short and J 8 bases short, with 13 bases between. Germline CDR1 SGHNT, CDR2 YYREEE (reference sequence). This CDR3 comprises 13 residues. DNA of the CDR3: TGTGCCAGCAGCTTCTATTCCTCGTCGGAAGCTTTCTTT. Translation: CASSFYSSSEAFF.

The rearrangement links TRBV19 to TRBJ1-6, with D tentatively TRBD1 (6 bases). CDR3 length: 13 residues. From germline, CDR1 is LNHDA and CDR2 SQIVND (reference sequence). With 11 bases removed from V and 2 bases from J, the gap between germline ends came to 10 bases. The CDR3 reads CAGGATYNSPLHF. CDR3 DNA: TGTGCCGGGGGGGCGACCTATAATTCACCCCTCCACTTT.

The CDR3 region is CASSQSAGTDTQYF. DNA of the CDR3: TGTGCCAGCAGCCAGAGCGCGGGGACAGATACGCAGTATTTT. The chain is built from TRBV7-3 and TRBJ2-3, with D perhaps matching TRBD2 (6 bases). The CDR3 is made up of 14 amino acids. V lost 5 bases to trimming and J lost 3 bases, with 12 bases between them. Germline CDR1 and CDR2: SGHTA and FQGTGA.

The CDR3 sequence: CASNPGTGVREQYF. The CDR3 DNA reads as TGTGCCTCGAACCCCGGGACAGGGGTACGCGAGCAGTACTTC. This rearrangement joins TRBV30 to TRBJ2-7; 10 bases are a match to TRBD1. Germline V lookup: CDR1 GTSNPN, CDR2 SVGIG (reference sequence). The CDR3 loop spans 14 amino acids. The ends lost 7 bases at V and 6 bases at J; junction bases unmatched: 12. The variable domain in full, completed from reference TRBV30 and TRBJ2-7, reads SQTIHQWPATLVQPVGSPLSLECTVEGTSNPNLYWYRQAAGRGLQLLFYSVGIGQISSEVPQNLSASRPQDRQFILSSKKLLLSDSGFYLCASNPGTGVREQYFGPGTRLTVT.

The V and J genes are TRBV7-2 and TRBJ1-1; D not certain. Trimming removed 3 bases from V and 4 bases from J, with 6 bases in between. CDR3 length equals 12 residues. The germline V gene encodes CDR1 SGHTA and CDR2 FQGNSA. DNA of the CDR3: TGTGCCAGCAGCTTTATTGGCACTGAAGCTTTCTTT. This sequence encodes CASSFIGTEAFF.

The table lists this clone with a few counts. The chain is built from TRBV7-9 and TRBJ1-1; 7 nucleotides line up with TRBD1. V trimming: 7 bases; J trimming: 2 bases; junction bases outside the gene matches: 7. CDR1 is SEHNR, CDR2 FQNEAQ, per germline (reference sequence). CDR3 length: 14 residues. CDR3: CASTRQGINTEAFF. CDR3 nucleotides: TGTGCCAGCACCCGACAGGGAATAAACACTGAAGCTTTCTTT.

CDR3 amino acids: CASTAGQGLSYEQYF. CDR3 sequence (DNA): TGTGCCAGCACCGCGGGACAGGGGTTGTCCTACGAGCAGTACTTC. The chain has TRBV9 and TRBJ2-7, with 10 bases fitting TRBD1. Germline V gives CDR1 SGDLS, CDR2 YYNGEE. With 6 bases clipped from V and 1 base from J, the junction kept 7 bases outside the gene matches. The CDR3 consists of 15 residues.

This clone was seen only once. J is TRBJ1-2 and V is TRBV6-1, with D uncertain. The V end lost 4 bases, the J end lost 2 bases, and 5 bases lay between the germline ends. CDR1 and CDR2 from the germline V gene are MNHNS and SASEGT. The CDR3 consists of 12 residues. Here the CDR3 reads CASSARNYGYTF. The CDR3 DNA sequence: TGTGCCAGCAGTGCGAGGAACTATGGCTACACCTTC.